This TCR beta chain was sequenced for a study of HIV-infected patients and healthy controls (dated by TCRdb to between 2012 and 2015). This clonotype was detected many times. Its antigen target is currently unknown. Base quality data are lacking; no much larger clone is found one base away. Trimming leaves V shorter by 6 bases and J shorter by 7 bases, with the junction holding 2 bases beyond the gene matches. CDR3 length: 11 amino acids, cysteine to phenylalanine. This entry keeps only the CDR3 DNA: 33 bases, framed from base 1. The CDR1 and CDR2 encoded by the germline V gene are MGHDK and SYGVNS. The library relied on 5' RACE. This sample was sequenced with an Illumina MiSeq. The raw public reads went through TCRdb reprocessing: fastp at Q25, MiXCR clone calling, in-frame beta chains kept. Here each entry gathers all rows of one CDR3 protein and keeps the most common genes and DNA. This sample comprises over 55,000 distinct CDR3 sequences, roughly a sixth of them detected only once. The top ten clones comprise around 5.9% of the sample.

What was sequenced was CD4+ T cells from blood. In this chain, TRBV25-1 is recombined with TRBJ1-1; 7 junctional bases match TRBD1. The origin of this receptor is a human donor in good health. The DNA sequence is as follows: TGTGCCAGCAGGAACAGGGGTGAAGCTTTCTTT. It is translated as CASRNRGEAFF.